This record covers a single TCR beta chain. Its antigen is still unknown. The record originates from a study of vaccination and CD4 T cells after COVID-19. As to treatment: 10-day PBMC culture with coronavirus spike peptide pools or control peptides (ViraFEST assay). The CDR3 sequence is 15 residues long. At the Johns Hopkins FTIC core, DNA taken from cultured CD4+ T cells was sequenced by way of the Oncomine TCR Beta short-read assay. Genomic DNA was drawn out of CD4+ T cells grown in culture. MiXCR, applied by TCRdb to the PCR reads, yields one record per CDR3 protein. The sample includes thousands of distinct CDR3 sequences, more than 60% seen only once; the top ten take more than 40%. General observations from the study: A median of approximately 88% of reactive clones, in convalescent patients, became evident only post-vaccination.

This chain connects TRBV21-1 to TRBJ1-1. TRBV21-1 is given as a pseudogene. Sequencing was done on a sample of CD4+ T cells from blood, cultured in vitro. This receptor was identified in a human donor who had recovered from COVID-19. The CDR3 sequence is CASSKVGGRNTEAFF. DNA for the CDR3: TGTGCCAGCAGCAAAGTCGGCGGAAGGAACACTGAAGCTTTCTTT.